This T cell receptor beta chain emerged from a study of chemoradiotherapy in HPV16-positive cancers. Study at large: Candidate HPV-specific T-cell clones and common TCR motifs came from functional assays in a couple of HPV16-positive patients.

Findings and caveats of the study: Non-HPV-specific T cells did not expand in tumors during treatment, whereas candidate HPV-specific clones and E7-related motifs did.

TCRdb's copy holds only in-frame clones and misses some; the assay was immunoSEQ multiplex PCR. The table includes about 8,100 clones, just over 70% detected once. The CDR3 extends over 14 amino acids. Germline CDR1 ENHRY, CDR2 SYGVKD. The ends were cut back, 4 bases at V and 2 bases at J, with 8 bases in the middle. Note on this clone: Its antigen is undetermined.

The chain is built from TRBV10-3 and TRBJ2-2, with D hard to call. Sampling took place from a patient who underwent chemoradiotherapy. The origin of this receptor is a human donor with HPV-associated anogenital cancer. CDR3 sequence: CAISGDTNTGELFF. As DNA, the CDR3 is TGTGCCATCAGTGGTGACACTAACACCGGGGAGCTGTTTTTT.